The TCR beta chain under discussion was sequenced for a study of T cells after yellow fever vaccination. With 3 bases clipped from V and 8 bases from J, the junction kept 9 bases outside the gene matches. The germline CDR1 and CDR2 sequences are DFQATT and SNEGSKA (reference sequence). CDR3 size: 14 residues. One entry per CDR3 protein, called by TCRdb with MiXCR from the 5' RACE reads. The sample lists hundreds of thousands of distinct CDR3 sequences, 9% to 15% occurring once. The starting material was PBMCs, obtained on the day of the yellow fever booster vaccination. This TCR came from a man aged 30-40 years who received the YFV17D yellow fever vaccine. The chain carries TRBV20-1 and TRBJ2-3, with TRBD2 matching over 9 bases. The CDR3: CSASLTSGVATQYF. In nucleotides, the CDR3 is TGCAGTGCTAGCCTGACTAGCGGAGTGGCTACGCAGTATTTT.